Below, 20 T cell receptor beta chains from the same sample are listed, as sequenced in a study of cytomegalovirus exposure and HLA in healthy donors. Vbeta (60) and Jbeta (13) primers were used in the PCR. TCRdb's copy holds only in-frame clones and misses some; the assay was immunoSEQ multiplex PCR. The table shows about 92,000 clones, with roughly 69% occurring only once. Sequenced sample: PBMCs. The source of these receptors is a man aged 50-59 years in good health and CMV-seronegative.

This clone was detected only once. This rearrangement joins TRBV2 to TRBJ2-3, with D tentatively TRBD1 (5 bases). Between the trimmed V and J ends, which lost 3 bases and 1 base, there was a span of 8 bases. The length of the CDR3 is 14 residues. Germline V gene sequence: CDR1 SNHLY, CDR2 FYNNEI. The CDR3 here is CASSEVGRTDTQYF. In DNA form, the CDR3 reads TGTGCCAGCAGTGAGGTGGGGCGCACAGATACGCAGTATTTT.

This clone was observed a handful of times. The chain combines TRBV5-3 with TRBJ1-3; tentatively, D is TRBD1 (6 bases). TRBV5-3 is designated an ORF whose function remains uncertain. Trimming removed 3 bases from V and 4 bases from J, with 17 bases in between. This CDR3 has 16 residues. The chain's CDR3 is CARSCPWGGRGNTIYF. As DNA, the CDR3 is TGTGCCAGAAGCTGTCCTTGGGGGGGCCGAGGAAACACCATATATTTT.

This clone was seen only once. The chain has TRBV9 and TRBJ2-3; TRBD1 aligns across 7 bases. The CDR3 is made up of 18 amino acids. J was trimmed by 3 bases and V by 4 bases; bases with no gene match: 17. Germline CDR1 reads SGDLS; CDR2 reads YYNGEE. CDR3 coding DNA: TGTGCCAGCAGCCAAGCCCTCTCGACAGGGAGCTGGACAGATACGCAGTATTTT. It encodes CASSQALSTGSWTDTQYF.

The chain joins TRBV19 to TRBJ2-3; D is unclear. The CDR3 contains 13 residues. Germline V gives CDR1 LNHDA, CDR2 SQIVND (reference sequence). Trimming left V 1 base short and J 8 bases short, with 10 bases between. CDR3 bases: TGTGCCAGTAGTATAGTTTCTCAGCGTACGCAGTATTTT. Translated, it gives CASSIVSQRTQYF.

This clone has just one count. V usage is TRBV29-1 and J usage is TRBJ2-1, with 9 bases identical to TRBD2. CDR3 length: 17 amino acids. V was clipped by 4 bases and J by 0 bases; unmatched bases: 10. Germline V CDR1 and CDR2: SQVTM, ANQGSEA. The CDR3 loop is CSVAGLAKSRSYNEQFF. The DNA for the CDR3 is TGCAGCGTTGCGGGACTAGCTAAATCCCGCTCCTACAATGAGCAGTTCTTC.

The J gene is TRBJ1-4, the V gene TRBV21-1. TRBV21-1 is an annotated pseudogene. This CDR3 spans 14 amino acids. CDR3 sequence reads: CASSNADRRGKLFF. In DNA form, the CDR3 reads TGTGCCAGCAGCAACGCGGACCGGAGGGGAAAACTGTTTTTT.

The chain carries TRBV21-1 and TRBJ2-7; the DNA was not used to check the table's D call, TRBD1. TRBV21-1 is tagged as a pseudogene. The CDR3 runs to 13 residues. CDR3 residues: CASSRDREYEQYV. DNA of the CDR3: TGTGCCAGCAGCCGGGACAGGGAGTACGAGCAGTACGTC.

The sample holds many counts of this clone. V and J are TRBV5-1 and TRBJ1-1, with 8 bases matching TRBD1. After removal of 7 bases from V and 6 bases from J, the junction contained 14 bases not matched to a gene. CDR3 length: 15 residues. Germline CDR1 SGHRS, CDR2 YFSETQ. The CDR3 DNA follows: TGCGCCAGCGGCTCGACCCTGGGACAGGAGTCTGAAGCTTTCTTT. It yields the protein CASGSTLGQESEAFF.

This rearrangement joins TRBV4-2 to TRBJ2-7; 7 bases agree with TRBD1. The CDR3 is made up of 15 amino acids. The trim removed 1 base at V and 1 base at J, leaving 4 bases unmatched. From germline, CDR1 is LGHNA and CDR2 YNFKEQ. Here the CDR3 reads CASSQVGTVSYEQYF. The CDR3 region has the DNA TGTGCCAGCAGCCAAGTTGGGACAGTATCCTACGAGCAGTACTTC.

J is TRBJ1-2 and V is TRBV19, with a weak D call TRBD1 (5 bases). V was cut by 5 bases and J by 3 bases, with 19 bases left in between. Germline lookup yields CDR1 LNHDA and CDR2 SQIVND (reference sequence). The CDR3 has 16 amino acids. The CDR3: CASSARRGGAHYGYTF. The CDR3 DNA reads as TGTGCCAGTAGTGCCCGGCGGGGAGGGGCACACTATGGCTACACCTTC.

This clone was found a few times. This sequence joins TRBV5-8 and TRBJ1-2; D is uncertain. The CDR3 sequence is 15 residues long. V was clipped by 1 base and J by 0 bases, with 10 bases between them. The V gene's germline CDR1 is SGHTS and CDR2 YDEGEE. CDR3 nucleotide sequence: TGTGCCAGCAGCTTGATCCAGAGGACTAACTATGGCTACACCTTC. Its translation is CASSLIQRTNYGYTF. The complete variable domain, with remaining parts taken from reference TRBV5-8 and TRBJ1-2, reads EAGVTQSPTHLIKTRGQQATLRCSPISGHTSVYWYQQALGLGLQFLLWYDEGEERNRGNFPPRFSGRQFPNYSSELNVNALELEDSALYLCASSLIQRTNYGYTFGSGTRLTVV.

This clone was picked up one time. The V gene is TRBV4-2, the J gene TRBJ1-1; TRBD1 is a possible D gene (6 bases). Trimming removed 0 bases at V and 0 bases at J, with 14 bases between. This CDR3 contains 17 residues. The germline V gene encodes CDR1 LGHNA and CDR2 YNFKEQ. The CDR3 sequence: CASSQDRGTIMNTEAFF. The CDR3, as DNA: TGTGCCAGCAGCCAAGATAGGGGGACCATCATGAACACTGAAGCTTTCTTT.

The V call is TRBV30, the J call TRBJ2-5, with D possibly TRBD2 on 5 matching bases. The V end was cut by 0 bases, the J end by 4 bases, with 12 bases between. Germline V gene sequence: CDR1 GTSNPN, CDR2 SVGIG (reference sequence). The CDR3 length is 14 residues. CDR3 sequence (DNA): TGTGCCTGGAGTGTCTCGGGGTCTGGAGAGACCCAGTACTTC. Protein product: CAWSVSGSGETQYF.

The J gene is TRBJ2-7, the V gene TRBV2; D perhaps matches TRBD1 (7 bases). CDR3 length: 12 residues. Germline-derived CDR1 and CDR2 are SNHLY and FYNNEI. Trimming stripped 8 bases from V and 5 bases from J, with 13 bases between. The CDR3 sequence is CASGAGGHEQYF. The CDR3 nucleotides are TGTGCCAGCGGGGCAGGGGGGCACGAGCAGTACTTC. Drawing the rest from reference TRBV2 and TRBJ2-7, the complete variable domain is EPEVTQTPSHQVTQMGQEVILRCVPISNHLYFYWYRQILGQKVEFLVSFYNNEISEKSEIFDDQFSVERPDGSNFTLKIRSTKLEDSAMYFCASGAGGHEQYFGPGTRLTVT.

V is TRBV29-1 and J is TRBJ1-1, with D uncertain. V lost 6 bases, J lost 5 bases, and 13 bases lay in between. The CDR3 is made up of 12 amino acids. The germline CDR1 and CDR2 sequences are SQVTM and ANQGSEA. CDR3 sequence: CSVAGWRTEAFF. The CDR3 coding sequence is TGCAGCGTGGCGGGGTGGCGAACTGAAGCTTTCTTT.

The CDR3 nucleotides read TGTGCCAGCAGCCGGGTGGGGGGGGTTGGCTACACCTTC. This translates into CASSRVGGVGYTF. This chain uses TRBV2 with TRBJ1-2; weak D call: TRBD1 (5 bases). V gave up 6 bases and J gave up 7 bases, with 15 bases separating them. There are 13 residues in the CDR3. Germline CDR1 reads SNHLY; CDR2 reads FYNNEI. Full variable domain (rest looked up from reference TRBV2 and TRBJ1-2): EPEVTQTPSHQVTQMGQEVILRCVPISNHLYFYWYRQILGQKVEFLVSFYNNEISEKSEIFDDQFSVERPDGSNFTLKIRSTKLEDSAMYFCASSRVGGVGYTFGSGTRLTVV.

The rearrangement links TRBV2 to TRBJ2-5, with D perhaps TRBD1 (5 bases). CDR1 SNHLY and CDR2 FYNNEI come from the germline V gene. The CDR3 runs 14 residues. V lost 2 bases to trimming and J lost 5 bases, with 12 bases between them. The CDR3 reads CASSEQGVIETQYF. CDR3 nucleotide sequence: TGTGCCAGCAGTGAACAGGGTGTGATTGAGACCCAGTACTTC.

V is TRBV7-3 and J is TRBJ1-6, with 7 positions matching TRBD1. The CDR3 extends over 16 amino acids. The ends lost 5 bases at V and 4 bases at J; junction bases unmatched: 8. From germline, CDR1 is SGHTA and CDR2 FQGTGA. The CDR3 coding sequence is TGTGCCAGCAGCAAGGGGACAGCCAGTTATAATTCACCCCTCCACTTT. Translating gives CASSKGTASYNSPLHF.

The V gene is TRBV27, the J gene TRBJ1-6; the D gene is possibly TRBD1 (5 bases). This CDR3 region has 16 residues. V lost 4 bases to trimming and J lost 9 bases, with 19 bases between them. CDR1 is MNHEY, CDR2 SMNVEV, per germline (reference sequence). The CDR3 is CASSSTATVTRSPLHF. Here the CDR3 DNA reads TGTGCCAGCAGTTCGACAGCCACCGTGACCCGTTCACCCCTCCACTTT.

This clone was picked up one time. V usage is TRBV7-9 and J usage is TRBJ1-1, with TRBD1 matching 8 bases. CDR3 length: 15 amino acids. The trim removed 0 bases at V and 0 bases at J, leaving 0 bases unmatched. Germline assignment: CDR1 SEHNR and CDR2 FQNEAQ (reference sequence). As DNA, the CDR3 is TGTGCCAGCAGCTTAGCGACAGGGGTGAACACTGAAGCTTTCTTT. This codes for CASSLATGVNTEAFF. The full variable domain, completed using reference TRBV7-9 and TRBJ1-1, is DTGVSQNPRHKITKRGQNVTFRCDPISEHNRLYWYRQTLGQGPEFLTYFQNEAQLEKSRLLSDRFSAERPKGSFSTLEIQRTEQGDSAMYLCASSLATGVNTEAFFGQGTRLTVV.